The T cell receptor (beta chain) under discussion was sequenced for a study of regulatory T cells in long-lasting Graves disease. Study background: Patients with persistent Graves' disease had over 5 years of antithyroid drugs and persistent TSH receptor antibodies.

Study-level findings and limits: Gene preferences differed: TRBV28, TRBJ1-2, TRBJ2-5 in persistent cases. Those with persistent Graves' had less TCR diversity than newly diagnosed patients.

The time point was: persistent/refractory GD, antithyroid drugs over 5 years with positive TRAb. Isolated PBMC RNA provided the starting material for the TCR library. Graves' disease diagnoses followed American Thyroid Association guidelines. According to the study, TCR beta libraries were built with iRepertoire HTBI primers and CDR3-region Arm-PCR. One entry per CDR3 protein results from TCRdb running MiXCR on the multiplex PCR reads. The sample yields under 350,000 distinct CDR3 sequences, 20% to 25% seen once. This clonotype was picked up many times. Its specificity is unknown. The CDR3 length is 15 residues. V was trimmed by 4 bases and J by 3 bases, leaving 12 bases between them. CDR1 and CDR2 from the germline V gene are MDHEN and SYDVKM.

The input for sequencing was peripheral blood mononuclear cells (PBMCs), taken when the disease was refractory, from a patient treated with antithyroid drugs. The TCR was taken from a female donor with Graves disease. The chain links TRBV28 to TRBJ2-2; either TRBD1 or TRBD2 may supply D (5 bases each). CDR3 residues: CASSSGSEDTGELFF. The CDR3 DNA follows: TGTGCCAGCAGTTCAGGGAGTGAGGACACCGGGGAGCTGTTTTTT.